Included here is one T cell receptor (beta chain) sequence, with context. Germline CDR1 and CDR2: LNHNV and YYDKDF (reference sequence). This CDR3 region has 13 residues. Trimming removed 5 bases at V and 8 bases at J, with 15 bases between. Nominally healthy donors were sampled, though unrecorded immune exposures were likely. The data were taken from a study of cytomegalovirus exposure and HLA in healthy donors. Researchers ran the PCR with 60 Vbeta and 13 Jbeta primers. TCRdb's copy holds only in-frame clones and misses some; the assay was immunoSEQ multiplex PCR. The data contain about 55,000 clones, nearly 85% of them seen just once; the ten biggest clones take up about 1.6%.

This TCR was sampled from a man under 40 in good health and CMV-seronegative. Sequenced sample: PBMCs. The gene calls are TRBV15 and TRBJ1-2, with D uncertain. The CDR3 bases are TGTGCCACCAGCCCCCGGGTCGAGGCCGGCTACACCTTC. This sequence encodes CATSPRVEAGYTF.